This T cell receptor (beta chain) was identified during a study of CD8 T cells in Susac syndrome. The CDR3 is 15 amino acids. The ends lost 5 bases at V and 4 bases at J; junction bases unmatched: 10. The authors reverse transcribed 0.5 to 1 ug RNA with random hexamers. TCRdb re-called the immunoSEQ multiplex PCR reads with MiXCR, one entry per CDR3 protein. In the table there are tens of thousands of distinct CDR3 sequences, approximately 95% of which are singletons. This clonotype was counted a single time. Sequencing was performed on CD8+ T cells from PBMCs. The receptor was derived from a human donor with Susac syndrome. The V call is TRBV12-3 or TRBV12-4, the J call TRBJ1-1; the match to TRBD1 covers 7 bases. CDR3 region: CASSPNRGRSTEAFF. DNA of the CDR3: TGTGCCAGCAGTCCGAACAGGGGTAGGAGCACTGAAGCTTTCTTT.